The present T cell receptor (beta chain) was sequenced within a study of shared clonotypes between healthy human individuals. This clone has just one count. One end of the junction does not line up with germline, which may come from a read error. Cells designated naive CD8 were CD45RO-negative and were positively selected for CCR7, with terminally differentiated effector memory CD45RA+ cells excluded. TCRdb keeps only in-frame clones here, not all; method: immunoSEQ multiplex PCR. The table includes hundreds of thousands of clones, about 96% detected once. CDR3 length: 14 amino acids. Germline V gene data show CDR1 as SQVTM and CDR2 as ANQGSEA.

The clonotype comes from a woman between 25 and 40 years old in good health. The sequenced material came from naive CD8+ T cells sorted from blood. The rearrangement links TRBV29-1 to TRBJ1-4, with no clear D. CDR3 nucleotide sequence: TGCAGCGTGGAAGACGGGTCTTCCTTTGAAAAACTGTTTTTT. It translates to CSVEDGSSFEKLFF.